This T cell receptor beta chain stems from a study of cytomegalovirus exposure and HLA in healthy donors. V was clipped by 1 base and J by 3 bases; unmatched bases: 7. Germline lookup yields CDR1 SGHNT and CDR2 YENEEA. The CDR3 totals 17 residues. Primers included in the PCR were 60 Vbeta and 13 Jbeta primers. Measured with immunoSEQ multiplex PCR; TCRdb has only the in-frame clones, and not every one. The specimen's table records 150,000 or so clones. Regarding the study as a whole: HLA-A and HLA-B allele assignments for most subjects were reportedly predicted accurately using TCR beta sequences.

As regards this clone: Its antigen is currently unknown.

The TCR originated in a man aged 25 to 45 in good health and CMV-seronegative. The chain is built from TRBV11-3 and TRBJ2-2; 8 nucleotides align to TRBD2. Sequencing was carried out using PBMCs. The CDR3: CASSLGPFGRDTGELFF. The DNA for the CDR3 is TGTGCCAGCAGCTTAGGTCCATTCGGGAGGGACACCGGGGAGCTGTTTTTT.